This T cell receptor (beta chain) was profiled in a study of cytomegalovirus exposure and HLA in healthy donors. The overall study: The approximately 660 first-cohort repertoires shared a platform with the 120 or so validation repertoires, as reported in a later analysis. Overall study results and limits: The authors confirmed in vitro that a few CMV-associated chains were specific for CMV antigens. Reports showed the classifier diagnosing cytomegalovirus status with high specificity and sensitivity. Altogether, 164 TCR beta chains were recorded as cytomegalovirus-associated.

V was trimmed by 4 bases and J by 4 bases, leaving 10 bases between them. This CDR3 is built from 13 residues. CDR1 and CDR2 (germline): SGHVS, FNYEAQ. TCRdb's copy holds only in-frame clones and misses some; the assay was immunoSEQ multiplex PCR. The sample carries more than 95,000 clones, around 90% recorded once. Note on this clone: Its antigen is unidentified.

Input material: PBMCs. The clonotype originates from a woman aged 18 to 35 in good health and CMV-seronegative. V and J are TRBV7-6 and TRBJ1-1; no clear D gene. The CDR3 DNA follows: TGTGCCAGCAGCTCGATGGAGGGCACTGAAGCTTTCTTT. It specifies CASSSMEGTEAFF.